The next 21 T cell receptor beta chains were all read from a single sample in a study of cytomegalovirus exposure and HLA in healthy donors. Sequencing used immunoSEQ multiplex PCR; TCRdb keeps in-frame clones, though not all of them. The sample yields roughly 130,000 clones, around nine tenths seen once. Sequenced input: PBMCs. Receptors were obtained from a man in his thirties or forties in good health and CMV-seronegative.

J is TRBJ1-5 and V is TRBV18; no definite D call. The CDR3 covers 14 residues. CDR1 KGHSH and CDR2 LQKENI come from the germline V gene. Trimming took 3 bases from V and 5 from J, leaving 11 bases between them. The CDR3 DNA is TGTGCCAGCTCACCTTTAAGCTCTGATCAGCCCCAGCATTTT. This gives the protein CASSPLSSDQPQHF.

The chain couples TRBV5-1 to TRBJ1-4; 10 bases match TRBD1. The ends lost 2 bases at V and 6 bases at J; junction bases unmatched: 4. Germline CDR1 and CDR2: SGHRS and YFSETQ. This CDR3 contains 15 residues. This CDR3 is CASSFPGTGDEKLFF. DNA of the CDR3: TGCGCCAGCAGCTTCCCCGGGACAGGGGATGAAAAACTGTTTTTT.

The genes are TRBV30 and TRBJ1-2, with TRBD1 matching over 10 bases. The junction had 4 bases not matched to a gene; V was cut back by 5 bases and J by 7 bases. CDR1 is GTSNPN and CDR2 is SVGIG in the germline V gene (reference sequence). This CDR3 has 12 residues. CDR3 DNA sequence: TGTGCCTGGTGGGACAGGGGTAGTGGCTACACCTTC. This translates into CAWWDRGSGYTF.

For the CDR3, the DNA is TGCAGTGCTAGAGAGCGGGAGACCCAGTACTTC. This codes for CSARERETQYF. V is TRBV20-1 and J is TRBJ2-5; D is uncertain. This CDR3 contains 11 residues. V lost 0 bases and J 5 bases, leaving 4 bases between the germline ends. Looked up from germline, CDR1 is DFQATT and CDR2 is SNEGSKA (reference sequence).

This rearrangement joins TRBV19 to TRBJ1-3, with D perhaps TRBD1 (6 bases). V shed 5 bases and J shed 2 bases, with 10 bases lying between them. Germline V lookup: CDR1 LNHDA, CDR2 SQIVND (reference sequence). The CDR3 length is 14 residues. The CDR3 protein is CASSLRGPGNTIYF. The CDR3, as DNA: TGTGCCAGTAGTCTCAGGGGTCCTGGAAACACCATATATTTT.

This CDR3 is CAWRGLAEYNEQFF. CDR3 coding DNA: TGTGCCTGGAGGGGACTAGCGGAGTACAATGAGCAGTTCTTC. The genes are TRBV30 and TRBJ2-1, with TRBD2 matching 11 bases. This CDR3 contains 14 residues. In germline, CDR1 is GTSNPN, CDR2 SVGIG (reference sequence). J lost 4 bases, V lost 3 bases, and 2 bases had no gene match.

V is TRBV15 and J is TRBJ1-2; no reliable D call. CDR1 and CDR2 (germline): LNHNV, YYDKDF (reference sequence). V was trimmed by 4 bases and J by 11 bases, leaving 14 bases between them. This CDR3 is built from 12 residues. For the CDR3, the DNA is TGTGCCACCAGCACACAACTAAGGAGTTACACCTTC. It translates to CATSTQLRSYTF.

The chain employs TRBV9 and TRBJ2-1; 10 bases match TRBD2. The ends lost 3 bases at V and 2 bases at J; junction bases unmatched: 5. This CDR3 spans 16 amino acids. Germline assignment: CDR1 SGDLS and CDR2 YYNGEE. The CDR3 here is CASSALAGGTYNEQFF. CDR3 sequence (DNA): TGTGCCAGCAGCGCCTTAGCGGGGGGTACCTACAATGAGCAGTTCTTC.

The genes are TRBV7-7 and TRBJ2-5; 7 bases are shared with TRBD2. V lost 1 base and J lost 4; bases outside the gene matches: 6. The CDR3 is 15 amino acids. CDR1 and CDR2 (germline): SSHAT, FNYEAQ (reference sequence). The CDR3 coding sequence is TGTGCCAGCAGCTTAGGACTAGCTAGTGGAGAGACCCAGTACTTC. Protein: CASSLGLASGETQYF.

The chain has TRBV27 and TRBJ2-7, with D unresolved. Trimming took 1 base from V and 7 from J, leaving 14 bases between them. This CDR3 comprises 14 residues. The germline V gene has CDR1 MNHEY and CDR2 SMNVEV (reference sequence). This chain's CDR3 is CASSLFRLPWEQYF. CDR3 DNA: TGTGCCAGCAGTTTATTTCGACTTCCCTGGGAGCAGTACTTC.

The V and J genes are TRBV20-1 and TRBJ2-7; TRBD2 might be the D (6 bases). The germline gives CDR1 DFQATT, CDR2 SNEGSKA (reference sequence). This CDR3 region has 11 residues. The DNA of the CDR3 is TGCAGCGTAGGAGGGAACTACGAGCAGTACTTC. As protein: CSVGGNYEQYF.

This clone was detected only once. The chain is built from TRBV5-1 and TRBJ2-2; 8 bases match TRBD2. V lost 2 bases and J lost 0; bases outside the gene matches: 3. This CDR3 spans 16 amino acids. Germline V lookup: CDR1 SGHRS, CDR2 YFSETQ. The CDR3 here is CASSFIAGSNTGELFF. The CDR3 nucleotides read TGCGCCAGCAGCTTTATAGCGGGATCGAACACCGGGGAGCTGTTTTTT.

The V call is TRBV7-9, the J call TRBJ1-5; 7 bases agree with TRBD1. This CDR3 comprises 16 residues. The trim removed 5 bases at V and 4 bases at J, leaving 11 bases unmatched. Germline assignment: CDR1 SEHNR and CDR2 FQNEAQ (reference sequence). CDR3: CASSPQGDGINQPQHF. CDR3 sequence (DNA): TGTGCCAGCAGCCCCCAGGGGGACGGAATTAATCAGCCCCAGCATTTT. The full variable domain, in which reference TRBV7-9 and TRBJ1-5 provide the parts outside the CDR3, is DTGVSQNPRHKITKRGQNVTFRCDPISEHNRLYWYRQTLGQGPEFLTYFQNEAQLEKSRLLSDRFSAERPKGSFSTLEIQRTEQGDSAMYLCASSPQGDGINQPQHFGDGTRLSIL.

This clone has just a few counts. The V and J genes are TRBV4-1 and TRBJ2-7; 9 nucleotides match TRBD2. This CDR3 comprises 16 residues. V lost 0 bases to trimming and J lost 5 bases; unmatched junction nucleotides: 8. CDR1 is MGHRA and CDR2 is YSYEKL in the germline V gene. The CDR3 here is CASSQERLAGMNEQYF. Here the CDR3 DNA reads TGCGCCAGCAGCCAAGAACGTCTAGCGGGAATGAACGAGCAGTACTTC.

The J gene is TRBJ1-1, the V gene TRBV30; 7 bases map to TRBD1. CDR1 and CDR2 (germline): GTSNPN, SVGIG (reference sequence). The CDR3 sequence is 14 residues long. The V and J ends lost 5 bases and 5 bases, in that order; junction bases with no gene match: 11. The CDR3, as DNA: TGTGCCTGGGGTAAGGGACAGCCAGGGACTGAAGCTTTCTTT. Translation: CAWGKGQPGTEAFF.

This clone was recorded only once. V usage is TRBV4-3 and J usage is TRBJ2-6; unclear D gene. From germline, CDR1 is LGHNA and CDR2 YSLEER. The length of the CDR3 is 16 residues. Trimming shortened V by 0 bases and J by 2 bases, and 8 bases separated the two germline ends. The CDR3 protein is CASSQEVGAGANVLTF. CDR3 nucleotide sequence: TGCGCCAGCAGCCAAGAGGTAGGAGCTGGGGCCAACGTCCTGACTTTC.

This clone was observed once. CDR3 coding DNA: TGTGCCAGCTCGGCCGGGACAGGGATCACTGGCTACACCTTC. It translates to CASSAGTGITGYTF. This chain uses TRBV18 with TRBJ1-2, with 9 bases fitting TRBD1. In germline, CDR1 is KGHSH, CDR2 LQKENI. V lost 6 bases and J lost 7; bases outside the gene matches: 9. This CDR3 is built from 14 residues.

The gene calls are TRBV29-1 and TRBJ2-5, with D unresolved. The CDR3 sequence is 12 residues long. The germline V gene encodes CDR1 SQVTM and CDR2 ANQGSEA. Between the trimmed V and J ends, which lost 4 bases and 5 bases, there was a span of 11 bases. The CDR3 DNA reads TGCAGCGTTGGCACCCTCGGGGAGACCCAGTACTTC. It specifies CSVGTLGETQYF.

The J gene is TRBJ1-2, the V gene TRBV18; D might be TRBD1 (6 bases). CDR1 is KGHSH, CDR2 LQKENI, per germline. V lost 5 bases, J lost 4 bases, and 17 bases lay in between. The CDR3 is made up of 15 amino acids. The CDR3 DNA follows: TGTGCCAGCTCAGGGTCGATTGGGACAACCTATGGCTACACCTTC. Its protein is CASSGSIGTTYGYTF. Full variable domain (missing parts from reference TRBV18 and TRBJ1-2): NAGVMQNPRHLVRRRGQEARLRCSPMKGHSHVYWYRQLPEEGLKFMVYLQKENIIDESGMPKERFSAEFPKEGPSILRIQQVVRGDSAAYFCASSGSIGTTYGYTFGSGTRLTVV.

The chain has TRBV6-5 and TRBJ2-7; a possible D gene is TRBD1 (5 bases). Trimming removed 2 bases at V and 7 bases at J, with 12 bases between. CDR3 length: 13 amino acids. From germline, CDR1 is MNHEY and CDR2 SVGAGI. CDR3 in amino acids: CASSYEAGLEQYF. CDR3 sequence (DNA): TGTGCCAGCAGTTACGAGGCAGGGCTAGAGCAGTACTTC.

This clone has more than one count but fewer than ten. V usage is TRBV7-7 and J usage is TRBJ2-6; D ambiguous. Germline loops: CDR1 SSHAT, CDR2 FNYEAQ (reference sequence). Between the trimmed V and J ends, which lost 6 bases and 0 bases, there was a span of 3 bases. CDR3 size: 13 residues. DNA for the CDR3: TGTGCCAGCAGTTACTCTGGGGCCAACGTCCTGACTTTC. Its protein is CASSYSGANVLTF.